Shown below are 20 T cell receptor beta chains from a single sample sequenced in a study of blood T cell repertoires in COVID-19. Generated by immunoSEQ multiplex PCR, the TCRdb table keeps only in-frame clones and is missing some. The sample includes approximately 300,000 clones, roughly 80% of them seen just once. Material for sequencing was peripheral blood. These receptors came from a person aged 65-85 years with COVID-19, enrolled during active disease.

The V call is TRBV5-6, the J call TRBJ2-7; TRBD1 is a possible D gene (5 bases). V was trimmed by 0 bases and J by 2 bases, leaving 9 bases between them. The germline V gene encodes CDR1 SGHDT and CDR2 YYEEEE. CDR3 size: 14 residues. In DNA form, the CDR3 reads TGTGCCAGCAGCTTGGAGGACAACCCCTACGAGCAGTACTTC. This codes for CASSLEDNPYEQYF.

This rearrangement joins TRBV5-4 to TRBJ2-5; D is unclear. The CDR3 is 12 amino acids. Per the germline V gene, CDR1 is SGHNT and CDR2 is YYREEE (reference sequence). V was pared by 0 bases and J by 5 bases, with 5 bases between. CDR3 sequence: CASSLGSETQYF. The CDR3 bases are TGTGCCAGCAGCTTGGGAAGCGAGACCCAGTACTTC.

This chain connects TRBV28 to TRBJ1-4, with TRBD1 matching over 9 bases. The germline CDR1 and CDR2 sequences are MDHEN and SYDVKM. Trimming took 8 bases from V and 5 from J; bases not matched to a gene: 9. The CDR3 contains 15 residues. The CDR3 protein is CASFTSGTGNEKLFF. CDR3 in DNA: TGTGCCAGCTTTACCTCCGGGACAGGGAATGAAAAACTGTTTTTT.

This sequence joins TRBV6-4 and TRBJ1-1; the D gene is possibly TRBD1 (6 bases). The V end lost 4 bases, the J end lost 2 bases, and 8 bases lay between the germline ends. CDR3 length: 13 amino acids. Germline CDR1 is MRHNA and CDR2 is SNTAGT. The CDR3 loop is CASSADRNTEAFF. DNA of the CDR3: TGTGCCAGCAGTGCGGACAGAAACACTGAAGCTTTCTTT.

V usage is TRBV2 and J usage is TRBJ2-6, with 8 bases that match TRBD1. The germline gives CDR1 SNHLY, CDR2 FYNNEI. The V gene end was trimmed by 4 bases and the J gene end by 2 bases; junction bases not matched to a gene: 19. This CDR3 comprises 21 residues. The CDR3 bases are TGTGCCAGCAGTGCAAGAACCCGGGACAGGCTTATTTCGGCTGGGGCCAACGTCCTGACTTTC. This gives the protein CASSARTRDRLISAGANVLTF. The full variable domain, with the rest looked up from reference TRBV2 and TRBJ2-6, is EPEVTQTPSHQVTQMGQEVILRCVPISNHLYFYWYRQILGQKVEFLVSFYNNEISEKSEIFDDQFSVERPDGSNFTLKIRSTKLEDSAMYFCASSARTRDRLISAGANVLTFGAGSRLTVL.

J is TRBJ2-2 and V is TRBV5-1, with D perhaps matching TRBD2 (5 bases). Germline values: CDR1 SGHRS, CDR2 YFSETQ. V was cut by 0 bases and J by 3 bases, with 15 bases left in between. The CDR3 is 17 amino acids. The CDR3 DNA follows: TGCGCCAGCAGCTTGGGAGGGTCGGCCACATACACCGGGGAGCTGTTTTTT. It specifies CASSLGGSATYTGELFF.

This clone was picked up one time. The DNA for the CDR3 is TGTGCCAGTAGTAAGCTTTTATCCTACAATGAGCAGTTCTTC. Translation gives CASSKLLSYNEQFF. The chain is built from TRBV19 and TRBJ2-1; no clear D gene. This CDR3 is built from 14 residues. V lost 4 bases to trimming and J lost 1 base, with 8 bases between them. Germline assignment: CDR1 LNHDA and CDR2 SQIVND (reference sequence).

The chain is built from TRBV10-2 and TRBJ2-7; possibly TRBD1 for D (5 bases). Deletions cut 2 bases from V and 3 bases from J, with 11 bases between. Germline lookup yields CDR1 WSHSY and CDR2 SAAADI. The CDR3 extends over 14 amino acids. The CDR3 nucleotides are TGCGCCAGCAGTGAGAGGGGTGGGATCTACGAGCAGTACTTC. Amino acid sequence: CASSERGGIYEQYF.

CDR3 region: CASSHPGLVPHNEQFF. CDR3 bases: TGTGCCAGCAGCCACCCGGGACTAGTTCCCCACAATGAGCAGTTCTTC. The chain carries TRBV3-1 (or the pseudogene TRBV3-2) and TRBJ2-1, with TRBD2 matching 8 bases. The CDR3 has 16 amino acids. Unmatched junction bases numbered 9, after V lost 3 bases and J lost 5 bases. Germline values: CDR1 LGHDT, CDR2 YNNKEL (reference sequence).

CDR3 nucleotide sequence: TGTGCCAGCAGCGTAGCCGGCTTGGGCAGAACGAACACCGGGGAGCTGTTTTTT. Translated: CASSVAGLGRTNTGELFF. The rearrangement links TRBV9 to TRBJ2-2; D uncertain. Germline V gene lookup returns CDR1 SGDLS and CDR2 YYNGEE. The CDR3 runs to 18 residues. V lost 0 bases and J 0 bases, leaving 15 bases between the germline ends. Variable domain in full (rest from reference TRBV9 and TRBJ2-2): DSGVTQTPKHLITATGQRVTLRCSPRSGDLSVYWYQQSLDQGLQFLIQYYNGEERAKGNILERFSAQQFPDLHSELNLSSLELGDSALYFCASSVAGLGRTNTGELFFGEGSRLTVL.

The CDR3 sequence: CASSVSGDRETQYF. The CDR3 DNA is TGTGCCAGCAGCGTCTCGGGGGACCGAGAGACCCAGTACTTC. This rearrangement joins TRBV9 to TRBJ2-5; the D gene is possibly TRBD2 (6 bases). This CDR3 has 14 residues. Per the germline V gene, CDR1 is SGDLS and CDR2 is YYNGEE. Trimming removed 2 bases from V and 4 bases from J, with 12 bases in between.

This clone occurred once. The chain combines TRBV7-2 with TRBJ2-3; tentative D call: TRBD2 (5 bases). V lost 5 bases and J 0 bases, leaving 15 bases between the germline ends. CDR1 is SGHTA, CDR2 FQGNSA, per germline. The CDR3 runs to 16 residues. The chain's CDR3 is CASSRDSVTSTDTQYF. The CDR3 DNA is TGTGCCAGCAGCCGCGATAGCGTAACTAGCACAGATACGCAGTATTTT.

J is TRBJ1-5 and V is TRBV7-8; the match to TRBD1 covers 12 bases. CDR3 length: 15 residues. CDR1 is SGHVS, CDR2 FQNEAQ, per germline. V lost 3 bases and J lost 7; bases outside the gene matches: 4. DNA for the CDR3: TGTGCCAGCAGCTTCGGGACAGGGGGCCGACAGCCCCAGCATTTT. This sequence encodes CASSFGTGGRQPQHF. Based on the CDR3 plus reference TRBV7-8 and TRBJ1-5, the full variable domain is GAGVSQSPRYKVAKRGQDVALRCDPISGHVSLFWYQQALGQGPEFLTYFQNEAQLDKSGLPSDRFFAERPEGSVSTLKIQRTQQEDSAVYLCASSFGTGGRQPQHFGDGTRLSIL.

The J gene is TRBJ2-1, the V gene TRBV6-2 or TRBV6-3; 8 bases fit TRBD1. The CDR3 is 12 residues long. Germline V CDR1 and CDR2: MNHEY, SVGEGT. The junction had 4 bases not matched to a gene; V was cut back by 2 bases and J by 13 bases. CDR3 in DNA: TGTGCCAGCAGTTACCTGGGACAGGCCCAGTTCTTC. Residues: CASSYLGQAQFF.

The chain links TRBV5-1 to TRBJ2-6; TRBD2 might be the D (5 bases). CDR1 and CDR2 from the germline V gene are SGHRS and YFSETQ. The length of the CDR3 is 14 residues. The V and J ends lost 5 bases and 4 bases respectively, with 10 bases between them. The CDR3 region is CASRSAAGANVLTF. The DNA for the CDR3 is TGCGCCAGCAGATCAGCGGCCGGGGCCAACGTCCTGACTTTC.

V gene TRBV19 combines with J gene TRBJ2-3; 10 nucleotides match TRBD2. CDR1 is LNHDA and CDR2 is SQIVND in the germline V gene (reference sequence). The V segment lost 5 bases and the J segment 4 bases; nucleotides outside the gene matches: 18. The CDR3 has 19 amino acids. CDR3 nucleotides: TGTGCCAGTAGTGATATAGGGCGAGAGAGCGGGAGGGCCTCAGATACGCAGTATTTT. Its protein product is CASSDIGRESGRASDTQYF. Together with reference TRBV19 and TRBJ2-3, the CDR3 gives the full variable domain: DGGITQSPKYLFRKEGQNVTLSCEQNLNHDAMYWYRQDPGQGLRLIYYSQIVNDFQKGDIAEGYSVSREKKESFPLTVTSAQKNPTAFYLCASSDIGRESGRASDTQYFGPGTRLTVL.

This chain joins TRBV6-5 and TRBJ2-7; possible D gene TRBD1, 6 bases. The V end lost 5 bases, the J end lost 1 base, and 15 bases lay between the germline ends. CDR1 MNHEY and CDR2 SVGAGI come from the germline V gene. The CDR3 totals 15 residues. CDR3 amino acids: CASSPRGFRSYEQYF. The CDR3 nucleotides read TGTGCCAGCAGTCCGAGGGGGTTTAGGTCCTACGAGCAGTACTTC.

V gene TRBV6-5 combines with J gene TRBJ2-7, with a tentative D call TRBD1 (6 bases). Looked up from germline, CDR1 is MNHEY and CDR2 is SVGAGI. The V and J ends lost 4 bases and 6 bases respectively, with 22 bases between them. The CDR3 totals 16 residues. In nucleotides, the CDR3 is TGTGCCAGCAGTTTCCTTATACCGGGACATTGTTTCGAGCAGTACTTC. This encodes CASSFLIPGHCFEQYF.

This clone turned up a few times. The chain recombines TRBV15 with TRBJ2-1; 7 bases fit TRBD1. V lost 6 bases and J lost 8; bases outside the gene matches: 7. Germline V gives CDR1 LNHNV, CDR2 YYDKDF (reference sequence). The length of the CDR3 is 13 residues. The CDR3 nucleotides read TGTGCCACCAGTCCAAGACAGGGCCATGAGCAGTTCTTC. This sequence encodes CATSPRQGHEQFF.

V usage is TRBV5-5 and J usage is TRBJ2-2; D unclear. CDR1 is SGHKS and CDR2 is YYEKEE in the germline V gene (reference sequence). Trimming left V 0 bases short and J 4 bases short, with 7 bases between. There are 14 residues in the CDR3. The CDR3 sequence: CASSLGAGTGELFF. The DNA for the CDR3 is TGTGCCAGCAGCTTGGGGGCCGGCACCGGGGAGCTGTTTTTT.